One TCR beta chain is described in this entry. Its target is unknown. The data were taken from a study of OX40 agonist ivuxolimab in advanced cancers. Points from the study as a whole: On average, CD8+ T cells showed a greater number of expanded clones than CD4+.

Peripheral blood came from all dose cohorts at three timepoints. Data came from immunoSEQ multiplex PCR; TCRdb stores just in-frame clones and leaves some out. Of around 68,000 clones in the sample, approximately 90% are singletons; the top ten hold more than 1%. Here the sequenced sample was CD4+ or CD8+ T cells sorted from blood, taken in a trial of the OX40 agonist ivuxolimab. The receptor comes from an adult with an advanced solid tumor such as melanoma, head and neck, liver or kidney cancer.

The CDR3 nucleotides are TGTGCCAGCAGCCAACTAGCGGGAGGGCCGCCAGATACGCAGTATTTT. Amino acid sequence: CASSQLAGGPPDTQYF. This chain uses TRBV7-3 with TRBJ2-3; 13 bases are a match to TRBD2. Germline CDR1 and CDR2: SGHTA and FQGTGA. The CDR3 covers 16 residues. Trimming removed 5 bases from V and 4 bases from J; junction bases left unmatched: 6.